This TCR beta chain was recorded in a study of blood T cell repertoires in COVID-19. About the research overall: From T cells, B-cell-depleted T cells, or PBMCs came the material, which was cDNA or gDNA.

V was shortened by 2 bases and J by 0 bases, with 14 bases between the two germline ends. Per the germline V gene, CDR1 is MNHEY and CDR2 is SVGEGT. The CDR3 covers 17 residues. Method: immunoSEQ multiplex PCR; TCRdb's copy keeps in-frame clones and lacks some. The table includes about 200,000 clones, approximately 87% detected once. The chain carries TRBV6-2 or TRBV6-3 and TRBJ2-1, with a tentative D call TRBD1 (5 bases). Sequencing input: peripheral blood. This TCR came from a man in his fifties or sixties who had recovered from COVID-19. This chain's CDR3 is CASSYRQLLSSYNEQFF. The CDR3, as DNA: TGTGCCAGCAGTTACAGACAGCTCCTGAGCTCCTACAATGAGCAGTTCTTC.